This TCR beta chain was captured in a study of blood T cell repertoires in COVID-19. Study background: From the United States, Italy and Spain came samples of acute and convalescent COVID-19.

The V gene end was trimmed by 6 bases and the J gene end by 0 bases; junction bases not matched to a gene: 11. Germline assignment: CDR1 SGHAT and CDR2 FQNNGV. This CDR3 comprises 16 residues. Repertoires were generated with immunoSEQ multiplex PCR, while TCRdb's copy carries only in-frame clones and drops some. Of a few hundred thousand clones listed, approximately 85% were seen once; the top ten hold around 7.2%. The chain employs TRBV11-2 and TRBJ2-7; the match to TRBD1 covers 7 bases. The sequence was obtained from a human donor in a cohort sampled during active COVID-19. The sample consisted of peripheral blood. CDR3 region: CASRSRAGTDSYEQYF. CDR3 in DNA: TGTGCCAGCAGATCACGAGCCGGGACAGACTCCTACGAGCAGTACTTC.